This entry concerns a single T cell receptor beta chain. Its target is unknown. This sample includes further DNA sequences coding for the same CDR3. Looked up from germline, CDR1 is MNHEY and CDR2 is SVGAGI. Between the trimmed V and J ends, which lost 0 bases and 4 bases, there was a span of 7 bases. The CDR3 is 14 residues long. The sample is drawn from a study of beta chain features in type 1 diabetes. Whole-study results and caveats: Cells that show high TCR expression could be over-represented by cDNA sequencing.

Of the isolated RNA, all was reverse transcribed, and so the sequenced material was expressed TCRB transcripts. Sequencing was performed with immunoSEQ multiplex PCR; in TCRdb, only in-frame clones are kept and a portion is missing. Here the sample spans over 350,000 clones, over 13% being singletons. This TCR was recovered from a woman under 30 in good health. The J gene is TRBJ1-5, the V gene TRBV6-5; TRBD1 might be the D (6 bases). The sequenced material came from naive CD4+ T cells from blood. In nucleotides, the CDR3 is TGTGCCAGCAGTTACTCAAGGGGGAATCAGCCCCAGCATTTT. It specifies CASSYSRGNQPQHF.